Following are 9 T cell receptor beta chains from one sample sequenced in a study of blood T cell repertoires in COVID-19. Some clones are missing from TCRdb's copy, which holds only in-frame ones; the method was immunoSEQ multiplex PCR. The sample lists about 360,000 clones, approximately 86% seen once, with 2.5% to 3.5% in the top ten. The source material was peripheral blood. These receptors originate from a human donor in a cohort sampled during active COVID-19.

Written as DNA, the CDR3 is TGCGCCAGCAGCCTCCGACAGGTTCAAAATGAAAAACTGTTTTTT. Protein: CASSLRQVQNEKLFF. This rearrangement joins TRBV4-1 to TRBJ1-4; TRBD1 might be the D (6 bases). Germline CDR1 is MGHRA and CDR2 is YSYEKL. This CDR3 comprises 15 residues. V was pared by 4 bases and J by 5 bases, with 14 bases between.

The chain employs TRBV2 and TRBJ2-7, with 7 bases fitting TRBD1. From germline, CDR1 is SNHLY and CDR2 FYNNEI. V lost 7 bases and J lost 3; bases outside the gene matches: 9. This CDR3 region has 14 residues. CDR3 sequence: CASIPLYRGYEQYF. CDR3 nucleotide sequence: TGTGCCAGCATTCCCTTGTACAGGGGCTACGAGCAGTACTTC.

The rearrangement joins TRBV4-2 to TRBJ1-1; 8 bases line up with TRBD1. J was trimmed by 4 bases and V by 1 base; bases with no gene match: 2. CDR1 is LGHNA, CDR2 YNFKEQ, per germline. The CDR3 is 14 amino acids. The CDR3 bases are TGTGCCAGCAGCCAAGTACAGGGGGGCACTGAAGCTTTCTTT. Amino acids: CASSQVQGGTEAFF.

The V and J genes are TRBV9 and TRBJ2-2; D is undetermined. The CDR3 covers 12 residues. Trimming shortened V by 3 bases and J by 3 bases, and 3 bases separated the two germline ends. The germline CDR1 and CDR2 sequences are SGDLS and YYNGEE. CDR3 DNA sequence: TGTGCCAGCAGCGCTCACACCGGGGAGCTGTTTTTT. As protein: CASSAHTGELFF.

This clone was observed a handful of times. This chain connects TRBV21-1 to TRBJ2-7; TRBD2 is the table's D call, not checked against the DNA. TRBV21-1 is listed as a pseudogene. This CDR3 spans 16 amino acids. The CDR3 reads CASSKALGRSSYEQYF. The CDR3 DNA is TGTGCCAGCAGCAAAGCGCTTGGGAGATCCTCCTACGAGCAGTACTTC.

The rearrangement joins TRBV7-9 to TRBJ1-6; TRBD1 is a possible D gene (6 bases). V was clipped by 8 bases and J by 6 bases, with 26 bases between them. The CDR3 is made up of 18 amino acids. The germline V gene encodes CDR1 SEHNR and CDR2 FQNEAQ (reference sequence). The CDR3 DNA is TGTGCCAGCTGCAGACGGACCCCCACAGGGAGGGGTAATTCACCCCTCCACTTT. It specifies CASCRRTPTGRGNSPLHF.

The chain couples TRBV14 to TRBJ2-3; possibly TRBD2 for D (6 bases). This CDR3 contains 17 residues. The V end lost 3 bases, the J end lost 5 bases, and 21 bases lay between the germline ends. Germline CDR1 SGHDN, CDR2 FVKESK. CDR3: CASSQITGLHPGDTQYF. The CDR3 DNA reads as TGTGCCAGCAGCCAGATTACGGGACTCCACCCCGGAGATACGCAGTATTTT.

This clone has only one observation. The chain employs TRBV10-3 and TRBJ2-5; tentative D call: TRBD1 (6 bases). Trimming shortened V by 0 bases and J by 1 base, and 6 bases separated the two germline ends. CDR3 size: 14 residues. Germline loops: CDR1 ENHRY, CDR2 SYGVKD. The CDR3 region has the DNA TGTGCCATCAGTGAGTCAGGGGGCCAAGAGACCCAGTACTTC. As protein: CAISESGGQETQYF.

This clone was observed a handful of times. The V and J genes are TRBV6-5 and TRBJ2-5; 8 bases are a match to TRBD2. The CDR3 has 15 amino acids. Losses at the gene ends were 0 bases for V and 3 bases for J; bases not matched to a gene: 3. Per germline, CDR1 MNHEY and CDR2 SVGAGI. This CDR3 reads CASSYSLAVEETQYF. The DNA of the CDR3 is TGTGCCAGCAGTTACTCACTAGCGGTGGAAGAGACCCAGTACTTC.